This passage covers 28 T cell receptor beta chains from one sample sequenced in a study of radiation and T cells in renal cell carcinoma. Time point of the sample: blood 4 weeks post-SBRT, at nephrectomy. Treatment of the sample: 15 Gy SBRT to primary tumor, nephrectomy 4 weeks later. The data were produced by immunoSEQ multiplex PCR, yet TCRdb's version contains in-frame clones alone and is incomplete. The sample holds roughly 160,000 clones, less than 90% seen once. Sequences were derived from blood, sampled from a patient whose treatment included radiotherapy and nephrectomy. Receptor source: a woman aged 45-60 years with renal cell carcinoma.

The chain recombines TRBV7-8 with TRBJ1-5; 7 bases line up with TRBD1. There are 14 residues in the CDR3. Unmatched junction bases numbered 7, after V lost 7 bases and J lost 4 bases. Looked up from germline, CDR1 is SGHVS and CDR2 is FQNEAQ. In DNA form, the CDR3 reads TGTGCCAGCACCCTACAGGGGTGGAATCAGCCCCAGCATTTT. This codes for CASTLQGWNQPQHF.

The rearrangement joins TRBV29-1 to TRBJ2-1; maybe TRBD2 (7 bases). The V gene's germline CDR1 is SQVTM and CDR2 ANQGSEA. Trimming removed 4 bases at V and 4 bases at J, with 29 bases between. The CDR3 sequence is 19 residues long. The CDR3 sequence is CSVVILAGAREYHYNEQFF. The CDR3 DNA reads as TGCAGCGTTGTAATTTTGGCGGGGGCTAGGGAATATCATTACAATGAGCAGTTCTTC.

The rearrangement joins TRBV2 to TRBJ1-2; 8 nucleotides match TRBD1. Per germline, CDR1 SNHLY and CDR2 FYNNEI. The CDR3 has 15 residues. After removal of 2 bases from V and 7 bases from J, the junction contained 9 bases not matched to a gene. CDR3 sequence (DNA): TGTGCCAGCAGTGAACTCAGGACAGGGATTTTTGGCTACACCTTC. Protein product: CASSELRTGIFGYTF.

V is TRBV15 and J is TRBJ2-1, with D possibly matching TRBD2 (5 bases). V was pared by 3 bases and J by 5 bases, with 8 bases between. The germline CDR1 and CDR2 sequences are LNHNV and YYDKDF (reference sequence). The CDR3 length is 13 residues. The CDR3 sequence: CATSRDFNNEQFF. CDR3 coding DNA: TGTGCCACCAGCAGGGACTTTAACAATGAGCAGTTCTTC.

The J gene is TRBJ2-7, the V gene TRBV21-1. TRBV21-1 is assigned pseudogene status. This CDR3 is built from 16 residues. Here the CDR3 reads CASSKGCWAREYEQYF. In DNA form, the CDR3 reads TGTGCCAGCAGCAAAGGTTGTTGGGCCAGGGAGTACGAGCAGTACTTC.

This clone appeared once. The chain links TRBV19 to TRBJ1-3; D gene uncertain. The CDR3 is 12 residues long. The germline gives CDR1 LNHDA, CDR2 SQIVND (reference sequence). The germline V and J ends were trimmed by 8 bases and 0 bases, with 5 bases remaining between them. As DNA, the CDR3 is TGTGCCAGTCGGACCTCTGGAAACACCATATATTTT. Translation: CASRTSGNTIYF.

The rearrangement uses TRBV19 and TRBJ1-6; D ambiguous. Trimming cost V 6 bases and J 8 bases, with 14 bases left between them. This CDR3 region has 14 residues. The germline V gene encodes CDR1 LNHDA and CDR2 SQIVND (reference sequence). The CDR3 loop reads CASSLREFDSPLHF. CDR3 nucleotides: TGTGCCAGTAGCCTAAGGGAGTTTGATTCACCCCTCCACTTT.

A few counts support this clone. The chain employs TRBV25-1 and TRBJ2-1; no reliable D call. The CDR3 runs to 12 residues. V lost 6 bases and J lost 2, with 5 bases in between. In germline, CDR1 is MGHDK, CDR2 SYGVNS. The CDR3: CASSLAYNEQFF. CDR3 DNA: TGTGCCAGCAGCCTCGCCTACAATGAGCAGTTCTTC.

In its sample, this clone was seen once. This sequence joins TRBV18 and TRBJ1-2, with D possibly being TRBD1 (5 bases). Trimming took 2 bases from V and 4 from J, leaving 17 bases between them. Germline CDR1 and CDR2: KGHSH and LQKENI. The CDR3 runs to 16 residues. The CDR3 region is CASSPNDIPGGYGYTF. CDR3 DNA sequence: TGTGCCAGCTCACCAAACGACATACCGGGGGGCTATGGCTACACCTTC.

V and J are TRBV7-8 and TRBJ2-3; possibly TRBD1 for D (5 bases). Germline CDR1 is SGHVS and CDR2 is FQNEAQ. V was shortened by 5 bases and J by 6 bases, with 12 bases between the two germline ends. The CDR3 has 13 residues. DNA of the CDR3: TGTGCCAGCAGCGGCGACAGAATGGATACGCAGTATTTT. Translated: CASSGDRMDTQYF.

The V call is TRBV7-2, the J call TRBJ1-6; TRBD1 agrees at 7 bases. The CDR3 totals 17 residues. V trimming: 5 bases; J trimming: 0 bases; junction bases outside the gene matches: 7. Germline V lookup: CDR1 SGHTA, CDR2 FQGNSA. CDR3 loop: CASSRTGRSSYNSPLHF. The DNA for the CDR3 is TGTGCCAGCAGCCGGACAGGCAGGAGCTCCTATAATTCACCCCTCCACTTT.

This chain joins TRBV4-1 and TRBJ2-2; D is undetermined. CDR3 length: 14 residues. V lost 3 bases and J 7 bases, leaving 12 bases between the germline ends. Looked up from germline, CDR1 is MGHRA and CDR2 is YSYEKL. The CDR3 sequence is CASSHPGSGGELFF. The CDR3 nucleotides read TGCGCCAGCAGCCACCCCGGGTCGGGCGGGGAGCTGTTTTTT.

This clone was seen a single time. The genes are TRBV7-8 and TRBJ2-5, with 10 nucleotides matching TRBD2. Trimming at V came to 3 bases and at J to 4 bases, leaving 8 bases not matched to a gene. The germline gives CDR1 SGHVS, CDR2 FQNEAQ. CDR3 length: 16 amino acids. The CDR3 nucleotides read TGTGCCAGCAGCTTGAGCGGGGGGGCAAGTGGAGAGACCCAGTACTTC. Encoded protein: CASSLSGGASGETQYF.

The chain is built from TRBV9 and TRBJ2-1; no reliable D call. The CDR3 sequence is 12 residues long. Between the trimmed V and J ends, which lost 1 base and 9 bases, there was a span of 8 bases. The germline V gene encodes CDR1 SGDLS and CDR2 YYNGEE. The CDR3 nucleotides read TGTGCCAGCAGCGTACTAGTCGGTGAGCAGTTCTTC. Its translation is CASSVLVGEQFF.

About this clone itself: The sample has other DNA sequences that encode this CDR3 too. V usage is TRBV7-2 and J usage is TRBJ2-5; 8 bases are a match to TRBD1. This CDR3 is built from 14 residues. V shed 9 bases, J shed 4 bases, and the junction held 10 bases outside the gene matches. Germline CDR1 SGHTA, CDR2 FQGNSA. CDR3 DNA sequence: TGTGCCAGTAGCACTCGGACAGGGTTAGAGACCCAGTACTTC. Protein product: CASSTRTGLETQYF.

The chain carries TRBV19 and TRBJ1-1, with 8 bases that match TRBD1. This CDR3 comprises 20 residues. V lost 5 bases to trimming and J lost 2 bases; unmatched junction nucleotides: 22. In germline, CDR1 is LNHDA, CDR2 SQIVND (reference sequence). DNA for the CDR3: TGTGCCAGTAGTGATAACCTCGAAGCAGGGACAGGCCTCCTCAACACTGAAGCTTTCTTT. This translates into CASSDNLEAGTGLLNTEAFF.

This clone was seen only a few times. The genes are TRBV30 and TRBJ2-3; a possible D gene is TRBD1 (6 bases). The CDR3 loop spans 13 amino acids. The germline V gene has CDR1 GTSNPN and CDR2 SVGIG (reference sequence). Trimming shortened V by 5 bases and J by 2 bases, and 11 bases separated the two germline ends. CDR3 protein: CAWRRGDTDTQYF. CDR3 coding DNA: TGTGCCTGGCGCAGGGGTGACACAGATACGCAGTATTTT. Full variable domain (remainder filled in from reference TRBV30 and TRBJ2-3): SQTIHQWPATLVQPVGSPLSLECTVEGTSNPNLYWYRQAAGRGLQLLFYSVGIGQISSEVPQNLSASRPQDRQFILSSKKLLLSDSGFYLCAWRRGDTDTQYFGPGTRLTVL.

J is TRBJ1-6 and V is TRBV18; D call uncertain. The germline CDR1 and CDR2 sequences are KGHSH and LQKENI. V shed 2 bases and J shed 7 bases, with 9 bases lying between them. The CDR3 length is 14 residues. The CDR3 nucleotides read TGTGCCAGCTCACCAGGGCTTAAAAATTCACCCCTCCACTTT. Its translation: CASSPGLKNSPLHF.

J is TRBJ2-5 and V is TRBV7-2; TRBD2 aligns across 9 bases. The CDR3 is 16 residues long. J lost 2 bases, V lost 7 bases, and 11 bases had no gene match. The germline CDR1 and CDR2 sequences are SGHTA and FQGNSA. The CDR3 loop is CASTGGLAGLQETQYF. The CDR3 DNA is TGTGCCAGCACCGGCGGGCTAGCGGGGCTTCAAGAGACCCAGTACTTC.

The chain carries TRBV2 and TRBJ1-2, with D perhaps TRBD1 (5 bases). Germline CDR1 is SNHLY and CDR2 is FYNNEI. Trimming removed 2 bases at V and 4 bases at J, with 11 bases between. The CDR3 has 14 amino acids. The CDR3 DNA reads TGTGCCAGCAGTGAACACAGGAGGCTCTATGGCTACACCTTC. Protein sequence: CASSEHRRLYGYTF.

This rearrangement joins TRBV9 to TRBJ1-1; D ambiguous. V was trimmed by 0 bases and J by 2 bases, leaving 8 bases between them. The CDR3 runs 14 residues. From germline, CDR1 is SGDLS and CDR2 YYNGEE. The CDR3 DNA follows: TGTGCCAGCAGCGTAGTTCCCACAAACACTGAAGCTTTCTTT. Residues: CASSVVPTNTEAFF.

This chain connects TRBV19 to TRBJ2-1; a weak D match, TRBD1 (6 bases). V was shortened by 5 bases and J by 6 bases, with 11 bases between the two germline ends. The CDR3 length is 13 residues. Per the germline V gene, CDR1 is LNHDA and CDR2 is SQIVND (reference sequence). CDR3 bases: TGTGCCAGTAGTTATAGCAGGGGCAATGAGCAGTTCTTC. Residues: CASSYSRGNEQFF.

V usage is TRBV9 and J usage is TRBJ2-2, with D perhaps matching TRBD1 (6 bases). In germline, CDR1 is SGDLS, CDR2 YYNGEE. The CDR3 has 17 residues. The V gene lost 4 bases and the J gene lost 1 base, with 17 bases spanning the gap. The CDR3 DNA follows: TGTGCCAGCAGCCCGACCTCTTCGACAGGGAACACCGGGGAGCTGTTTTTT. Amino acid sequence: CASSPTSSTGNTGELFF.

The DNA for the CDR3 is TGTGCCAGCAGCTTGCTCGAGCGGGGGGCATCTGGAAACACCATATATTTT. This translates into CASSLLERGASGNTIYF. The chain uses TRBV7-2 and TRBJ1-3, with D possibly TRBD1 on 6 matching bases. Trimming removed 3 bases from V and 1 base from J, with 16 bases in between. The CDR3 is 17 residues long. CDR1 is SGHTA, CDR2 FQGNSA, per germline.

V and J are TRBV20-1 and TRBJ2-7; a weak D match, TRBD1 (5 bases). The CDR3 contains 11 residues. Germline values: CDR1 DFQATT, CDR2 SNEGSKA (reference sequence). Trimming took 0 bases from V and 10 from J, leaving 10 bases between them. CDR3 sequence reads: CSARDPRVQYF. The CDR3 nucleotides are TGCAGTGCTAGAGATCCCAGGGTCCAGTACTTC.

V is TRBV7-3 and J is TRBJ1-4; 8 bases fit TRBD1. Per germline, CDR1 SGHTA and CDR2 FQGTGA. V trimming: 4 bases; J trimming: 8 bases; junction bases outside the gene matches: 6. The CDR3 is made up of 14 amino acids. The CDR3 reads CASSSGQGWEKLFF. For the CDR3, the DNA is TGTGCCAGCAGCTCTGGACAGGGCTGGGAAAAACTGTTTTTT.

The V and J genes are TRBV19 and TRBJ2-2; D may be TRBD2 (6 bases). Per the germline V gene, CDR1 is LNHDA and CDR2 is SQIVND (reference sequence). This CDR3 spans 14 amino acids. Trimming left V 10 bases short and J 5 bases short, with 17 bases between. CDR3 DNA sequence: TGTGCCACCATAAGAACGGGGGTGACCGGGGAGCTGTTTTTT. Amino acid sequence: CATIRTGVTGELFF.

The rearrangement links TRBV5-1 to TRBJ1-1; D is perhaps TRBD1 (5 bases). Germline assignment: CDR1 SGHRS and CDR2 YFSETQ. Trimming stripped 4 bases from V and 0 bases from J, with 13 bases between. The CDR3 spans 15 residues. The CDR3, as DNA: TGCGCCAGCAGCCCTCCAGGGTTCATGAACACTGAAGCTTTCTTT. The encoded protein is CASSPPGFMNTEAFF.